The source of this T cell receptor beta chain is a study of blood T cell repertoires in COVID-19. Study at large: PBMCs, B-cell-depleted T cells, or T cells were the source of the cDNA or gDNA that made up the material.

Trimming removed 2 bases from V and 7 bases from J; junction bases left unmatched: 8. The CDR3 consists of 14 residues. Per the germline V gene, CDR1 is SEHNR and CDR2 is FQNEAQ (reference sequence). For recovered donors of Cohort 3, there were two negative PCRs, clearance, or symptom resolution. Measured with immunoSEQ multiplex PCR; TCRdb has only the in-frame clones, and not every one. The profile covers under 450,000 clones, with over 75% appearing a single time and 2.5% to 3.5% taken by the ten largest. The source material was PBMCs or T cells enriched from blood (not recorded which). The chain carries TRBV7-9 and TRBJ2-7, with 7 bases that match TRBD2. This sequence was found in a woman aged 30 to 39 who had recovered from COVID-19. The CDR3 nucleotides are TGTGCCAGCAGCTTAAGGGAGGGAGCATCGGAGCAGTACTTC. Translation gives CASSLREGASEQYF. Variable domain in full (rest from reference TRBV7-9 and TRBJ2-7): DTGVSQNPRHKITKRGQNVTFRCDPISEHNRLYWYRQTLGQGPEFLTYFQNEAQLEKSRLLSDRFSAERPKGSFSTLEIQRTEQGDSAMYLCASSLREGASEQYFGPGTRLTVT.